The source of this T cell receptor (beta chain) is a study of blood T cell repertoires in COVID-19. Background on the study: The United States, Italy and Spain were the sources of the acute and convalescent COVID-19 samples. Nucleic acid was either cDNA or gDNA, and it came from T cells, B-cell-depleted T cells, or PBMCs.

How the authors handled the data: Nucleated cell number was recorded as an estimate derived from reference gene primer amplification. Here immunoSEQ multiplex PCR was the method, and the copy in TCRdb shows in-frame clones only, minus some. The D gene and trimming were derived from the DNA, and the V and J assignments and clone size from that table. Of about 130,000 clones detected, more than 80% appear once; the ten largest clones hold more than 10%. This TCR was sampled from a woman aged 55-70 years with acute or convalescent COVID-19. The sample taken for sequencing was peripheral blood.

CDR3 residues: CASSRQGNEKLFF. The CDR3 nucleotides are TGTGCCAGCAGCCGACAGGGTAATGAAAAACTGTTTTTT. This chain uses TRBV12-3 or TRBV12-4 with TRBJ1-4; 7 bases map to TRBD1. V gave up 6 bases and J gave up 4 bases; unmatched junction bases: 2. The CDR3 has 13 residues.